The T cell receptor beta chain described here comes from a study of post-analysis software for immune sequencing data. The CDR3 totals 16 residues. The germline V gene encodes CDR1 SGHRS and CDR2 YFSETQ. The V and J ends lost 0 bases and 2 bases respectively, with 13 bases between them. Study-wide results and caveats: Patients carried 4 or 5 TRBV segments more frequently than controls did, and TRBV5-6, TRBV5-1 and TRBV20-1 were among them.

About this clonotype: Its matching antigen is unknown.

Prepared libraries of TCR beta cDNA carried unique molecular identifiers. TCRdb reprocessed the PCR reads with MiXCR, giving one entry per CDR3 protein. The table records hundreds of thousands of distinct CDR3 sequences, approximately 60% of them present only once. Input material: blood. V and J are TRBV5-1 and TRBJ2-3, with D unresolved. This sequence was found in a girl aged 2-15 years with multiple sclerosis. CDR3 amino acids: CASSLAGSDNTDTQYF. CDR3 nucleotide sequence: TGCGCCAGCAGCTTGGCCGGGTCAGACAACACAGATACGCAGTATTTT.